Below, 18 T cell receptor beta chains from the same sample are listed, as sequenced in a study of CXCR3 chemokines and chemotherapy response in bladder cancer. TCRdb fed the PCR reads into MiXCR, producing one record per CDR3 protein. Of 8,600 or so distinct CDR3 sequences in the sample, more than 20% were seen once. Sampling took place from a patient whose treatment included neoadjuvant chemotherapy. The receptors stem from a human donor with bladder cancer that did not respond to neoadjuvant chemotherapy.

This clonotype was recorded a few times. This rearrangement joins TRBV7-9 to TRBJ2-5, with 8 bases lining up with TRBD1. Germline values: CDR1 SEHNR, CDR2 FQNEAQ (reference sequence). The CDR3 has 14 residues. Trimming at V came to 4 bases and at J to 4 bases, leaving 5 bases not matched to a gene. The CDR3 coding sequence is TGTGCCAGCAGCTCAGGACAGGGTCGAGAGACCCAGTACTTC. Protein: CASSSGQGRETQYF.

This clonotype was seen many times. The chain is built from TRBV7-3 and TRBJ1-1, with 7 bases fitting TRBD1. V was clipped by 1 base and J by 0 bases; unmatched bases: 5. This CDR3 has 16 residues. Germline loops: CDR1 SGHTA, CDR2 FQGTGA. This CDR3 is CASSLNPRGMNTEAFF. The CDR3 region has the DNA TGTGCCAGCAGCTTAAACCCCAGGGGGATGAACACTGAAGCTTTCTTT. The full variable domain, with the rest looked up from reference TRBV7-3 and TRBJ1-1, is GAGVSQTPSNKVTEKGKYVELRCDPISGHTALYWYRQSLGQGPEFLIYFQGTGAADDSGLPNDRFFAVRPEGSVSTLKIQRTERGDSAVYLCASSLNPRGMNTEAFFGQGTRLTVV.

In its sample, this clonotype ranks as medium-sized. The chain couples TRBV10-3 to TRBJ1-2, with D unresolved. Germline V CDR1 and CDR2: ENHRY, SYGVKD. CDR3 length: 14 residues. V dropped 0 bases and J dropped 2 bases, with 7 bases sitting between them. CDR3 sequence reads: CAISESRMNYGYTF. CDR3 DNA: TGTGCCATCAGTGAGTCGAGGATGAACTATGGCTACACCTTC.

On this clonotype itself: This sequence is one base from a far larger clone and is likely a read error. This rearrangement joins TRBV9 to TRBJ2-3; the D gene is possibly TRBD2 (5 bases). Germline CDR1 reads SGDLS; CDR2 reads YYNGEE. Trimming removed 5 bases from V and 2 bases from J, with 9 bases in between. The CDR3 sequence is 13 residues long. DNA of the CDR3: TGTGCCAGCAGGCGGGTCCCCACAGATACGCAGTATTTT. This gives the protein CASRRVPTDTQYF. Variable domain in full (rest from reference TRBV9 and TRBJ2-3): DSGVTQTPKHLITATGQRVTLRCSPRSGDLSVYWYQQSLDQGLQFLIQYYNGEERAKGNILERFSAQQFPDLHSELNLSSLELGDSALYFCASRRVPTDTQYFGPGTRLTVL.

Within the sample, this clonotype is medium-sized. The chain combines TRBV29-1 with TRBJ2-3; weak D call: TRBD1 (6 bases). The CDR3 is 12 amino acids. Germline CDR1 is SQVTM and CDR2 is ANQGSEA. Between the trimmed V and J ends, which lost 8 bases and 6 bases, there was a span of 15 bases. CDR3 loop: CSSGHPGDTQYF. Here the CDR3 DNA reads TGCAGCTCGGGACACCCCGGGGATACGCAGTATTTT.

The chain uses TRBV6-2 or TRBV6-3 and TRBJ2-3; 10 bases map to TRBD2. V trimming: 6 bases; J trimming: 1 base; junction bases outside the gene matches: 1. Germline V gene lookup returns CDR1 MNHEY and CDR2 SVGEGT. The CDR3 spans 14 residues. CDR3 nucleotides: TGTGCCAGCAGGGGGACTAGCGGCACAGATACGCAGTATTTT. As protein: CASRGTSGTDTQYF.

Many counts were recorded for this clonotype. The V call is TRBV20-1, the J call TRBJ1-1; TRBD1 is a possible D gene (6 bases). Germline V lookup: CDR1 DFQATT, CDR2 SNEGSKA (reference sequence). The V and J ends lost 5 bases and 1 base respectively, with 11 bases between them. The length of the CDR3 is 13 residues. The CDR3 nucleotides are TGCAGTGCTGGACAGTCCGGGAACACTGAAGCTTTCTTT. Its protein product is CSAGQSGNTEAFF.

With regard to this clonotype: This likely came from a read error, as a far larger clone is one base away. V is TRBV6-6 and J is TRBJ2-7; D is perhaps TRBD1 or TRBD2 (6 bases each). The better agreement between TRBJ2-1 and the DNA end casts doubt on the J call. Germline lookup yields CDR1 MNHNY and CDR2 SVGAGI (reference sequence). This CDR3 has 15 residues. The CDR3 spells CASSATGYSGGTQFF. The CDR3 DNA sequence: TGTGCCAGCAGTGCAACAGGGTATTCCGGCGGGACCCAGTTCTTC.

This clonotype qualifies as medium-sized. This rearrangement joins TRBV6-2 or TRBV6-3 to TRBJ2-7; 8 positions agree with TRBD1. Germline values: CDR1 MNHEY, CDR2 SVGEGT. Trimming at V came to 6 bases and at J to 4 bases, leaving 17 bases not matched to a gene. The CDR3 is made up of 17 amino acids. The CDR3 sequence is CASSQGQGASPFYEQYF. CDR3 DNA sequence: TGTGCCAGCAGCCAAGGGCAGGGGGCGAGCCCTTTTTACGAGCAGTACTTC.

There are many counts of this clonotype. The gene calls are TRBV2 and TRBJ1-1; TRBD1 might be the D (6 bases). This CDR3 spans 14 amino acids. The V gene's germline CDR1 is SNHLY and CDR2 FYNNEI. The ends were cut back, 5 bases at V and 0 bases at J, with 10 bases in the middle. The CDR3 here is CASSRTDMNTEAFF. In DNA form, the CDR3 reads TGTGCCAGCAGTCGGACAGATATGAACACTGAAGCTTTCTTT.

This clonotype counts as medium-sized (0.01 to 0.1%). CDR3 sequence (DNA): TGTGCCATCAGTGATGACTACGAGCAGTACTTC. Translating it yields CAISDDYEQYF. The chain uses TRBV10-3 and TRBJ2-7, with unresolved D. Trimming shortened V by 3 bases and J by 3 bases, and 3 bases separated the two germline ends. The germline gives CDR1 ENHRY, CDR2 SYGVKD. The CDR3 totals 11 residues.

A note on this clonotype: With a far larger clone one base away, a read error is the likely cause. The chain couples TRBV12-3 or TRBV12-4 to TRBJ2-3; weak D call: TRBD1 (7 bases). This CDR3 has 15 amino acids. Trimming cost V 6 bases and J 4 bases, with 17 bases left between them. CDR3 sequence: CASSGGDRNADTQYF. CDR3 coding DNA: TGTGCCAGCAGCGGAGGGGACAGAAATGCAGATACGCAGTATTTT.

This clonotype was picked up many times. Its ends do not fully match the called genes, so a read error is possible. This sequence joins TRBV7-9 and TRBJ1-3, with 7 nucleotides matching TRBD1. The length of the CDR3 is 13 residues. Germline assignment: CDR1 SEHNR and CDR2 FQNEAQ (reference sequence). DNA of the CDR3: TGTGCCAGCAGCTTATTAGGGGGCGGAGGCGAAGATTTT. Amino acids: CASSLLGGGGEDF.

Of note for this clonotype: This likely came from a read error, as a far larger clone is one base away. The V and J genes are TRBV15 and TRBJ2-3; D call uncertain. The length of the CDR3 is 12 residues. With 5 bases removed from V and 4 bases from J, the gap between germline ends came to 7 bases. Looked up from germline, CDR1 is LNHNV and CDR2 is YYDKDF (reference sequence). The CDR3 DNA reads TGTGCCACCAGCCCACGACCAGATACGCAGTATTTT. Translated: CATSPRPDTQYF. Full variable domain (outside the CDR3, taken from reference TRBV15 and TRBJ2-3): DAMVIQNPRYQVTQFGKPVTLSCSQTLNHNVMYWYQQKSSQAPKLLFHYYDKDFNNEADTPDNFQSRRPNTSFCFLDIRSPGLGDTAMYLCATSPRPDTQYFGPGTRLTVL.

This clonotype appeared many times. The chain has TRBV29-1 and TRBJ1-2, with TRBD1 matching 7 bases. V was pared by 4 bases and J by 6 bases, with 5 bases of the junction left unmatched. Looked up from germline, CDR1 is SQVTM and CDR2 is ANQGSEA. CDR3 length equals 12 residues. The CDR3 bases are TGCAGCGTTGTAGGGCAGGGGGATGGCTACACCTTC. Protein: CSVVGQGDGYTF.

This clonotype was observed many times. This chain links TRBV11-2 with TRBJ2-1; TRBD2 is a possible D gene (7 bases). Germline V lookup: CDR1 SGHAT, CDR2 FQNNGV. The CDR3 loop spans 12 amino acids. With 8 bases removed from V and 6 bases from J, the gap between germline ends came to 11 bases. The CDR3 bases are TGTGCCAGCGGTCGGGGGGCCAATGAGCAGTTCTTC. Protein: CASGRGANEQFF.

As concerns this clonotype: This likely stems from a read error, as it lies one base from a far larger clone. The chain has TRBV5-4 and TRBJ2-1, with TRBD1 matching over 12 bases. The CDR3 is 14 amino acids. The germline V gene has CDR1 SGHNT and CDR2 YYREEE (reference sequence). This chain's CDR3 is CASSRDRGQETRYF. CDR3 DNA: TGTGCCAGCAGCAGGGACAGGGGGCAAGAGACCCGGTACTTC.

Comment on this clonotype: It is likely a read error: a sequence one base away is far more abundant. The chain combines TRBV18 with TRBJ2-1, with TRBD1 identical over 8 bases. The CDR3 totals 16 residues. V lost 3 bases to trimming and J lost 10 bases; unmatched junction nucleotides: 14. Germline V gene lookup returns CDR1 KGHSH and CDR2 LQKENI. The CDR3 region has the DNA TGTGCCAGCTCACCGCCTCCGGGACAGGTGGTGTACGAGCAGTTCTTC. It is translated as CASSPPPGQVVYEQFF.